The entry below gives a single TCR beta chain sequence along with its context. Its antigen is still unknown. TCRdb reanalysed the 5' RACE reads using MiXCR and keeps one entry per CDR3 protein. The table lists nearly 40,000 distinct CDR3 sequences, approximately 20% of them singletons. Per germline, CDR1 MNHEY and CDR2 SVGAGI. CDR3 length: 13 residues. V was shortened by 3 bases and J by 10 bases, with 13 bases between the two germline ends. Study-level points and caveats: Tumor memory CD4+ T cell TCR gene usage was found to cluster with blood and lymph node memory CD4+ cells and with lymph node naive CD4+ cells.

This TCR was recovered from a female donor with breast cancer. Source material: naive CD4+ T cells sorted from a lymph node. Subset in this sample: naive CD4+ T cells, CD4+CD45RA+CD25-. The chain couples TRBV6-5 to TRBJ2-1; D is unresolved. The CDR3 reads CASSYKVFGEQFF. The CDR3 DNA reads as TGTGCCAGCAGTTATAAGGTCTTCGGGGAGCAGTTCTTC.